Given below is one TCR beta chain in context. The CDR3 totals 16 residues. Germline V CDR1 and CDR2: LGHDT, YNNKEL (reference sequence). V was cut by 0 bases and J by 6 bases, with 12 bases left in between. Authors' data handling: Amplifying reference gene primers gave estimates of nucleated cell counts. Assay: immunoSEQ multiplex PCR; the TCRdb copy retains only in-frame clones and omits some. Clone size and V and J calls were adopted from that table, with D and trimming inferred from the DNA. The data contain about 270,000 clones, 83% of them singletons. This specimen belongs to a study of blood T cell repertoires in COVID-19. As for the study in general: From the United States, Italy and Spain came samples of acute and convalescent COVID-19. The cDNA or gDNA used as material had been derived from T cells, B-cell-depleted T cells, or PBMCs.

The clonotype originates from a man older than 75 with acute or convalescent COVID-19. The sample consisted of peripheral blood. This sequence joins TRBV3-1 (or the pseudogene TRBV3-2) and TRBJ1-6; perhaps TRBD1 as D (5 bases). CDR3 region: CASSQEGGRTNSPLHF. CDR3 bases: TGTGCCAGCAGCCAAGAGGGGGGACGGACTAATTCACCCCTCCACTTT.